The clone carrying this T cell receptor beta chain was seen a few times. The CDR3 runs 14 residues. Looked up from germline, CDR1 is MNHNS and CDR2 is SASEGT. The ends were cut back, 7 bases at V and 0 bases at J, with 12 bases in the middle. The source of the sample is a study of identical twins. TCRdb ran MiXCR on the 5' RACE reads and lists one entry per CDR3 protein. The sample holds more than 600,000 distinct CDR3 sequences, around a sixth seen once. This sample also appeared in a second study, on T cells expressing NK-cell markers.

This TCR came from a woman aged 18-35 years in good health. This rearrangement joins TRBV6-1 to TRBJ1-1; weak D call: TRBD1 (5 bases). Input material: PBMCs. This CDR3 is CASTVRGVNTEAFF. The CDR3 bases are TGTGCCAGCACCGTAAGGGGTGTGAACACTGAAGCTTTCTTT.